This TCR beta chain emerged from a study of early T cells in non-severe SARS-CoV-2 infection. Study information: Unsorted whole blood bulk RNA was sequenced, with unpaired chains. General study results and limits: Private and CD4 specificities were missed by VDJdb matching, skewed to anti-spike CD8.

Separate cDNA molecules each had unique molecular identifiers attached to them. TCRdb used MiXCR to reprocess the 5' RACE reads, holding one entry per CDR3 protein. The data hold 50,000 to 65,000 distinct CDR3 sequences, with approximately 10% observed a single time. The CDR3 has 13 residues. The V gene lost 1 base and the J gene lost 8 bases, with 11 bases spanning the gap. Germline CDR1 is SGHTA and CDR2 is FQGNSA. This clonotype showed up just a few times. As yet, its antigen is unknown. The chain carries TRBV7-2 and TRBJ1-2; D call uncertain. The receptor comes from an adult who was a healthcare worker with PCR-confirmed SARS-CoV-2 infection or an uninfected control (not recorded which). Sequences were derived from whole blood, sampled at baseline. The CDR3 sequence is CASSLGRPSGYTF. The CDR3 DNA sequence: TGTGCCAGCAGCTTAGGTCGCCCCTCAGGCTACACCTTC.